Listed below are T cell receptor beta chains from one sample, sequenced in a study of cytomegalovirus exposure and HLA in healthy donors. The assay was immunoSEQ multiplex PCR, and TCRdb's table has in-frame clones only and misses some. The sample has over 85,000 clones; roughly four fifths are singletons. Source material: PBMCs. The receptors here all came from a man between 35 and 55 years old in good health and CMV-seropositive. Both conserved end residues are part of each CDR3. A D gene is named only where the DNA matches it firmly. Part of the rows lack a size; the others show once, few, many or a class for expanded clones.

size: NA; V: TRBV7-2; D: TRBD1; J: TRBJ2-7; DNA: TGTGCCAGCAGCTCCACCTACAGGGGCGAGCAGTACTTC; CDR3: CASSSTYRGEQYF
size: NA; V: TRBV5-1; D: TRBD2; J: TRBJ2-5; DNA: TGCGCCAGCAGCTTGTCGGGGGGGCCCGAGACCCAGTACTTC; CDR3: CASSLSGGPETQYF
size: NA; V: TRBV11-2; D: NA; J: TRBJ1-2; DNA: TGTGCCAGCAGCGTTTTAGGTTCCGAGGGTAAGAACTATGGCTACACCTTC; CDR3: CASSVLGSEGKNYGYTF
size: NA; V: TRBV7-3; D: NA; J: TRBJ1-1; DNA: TGTGCCAGCAGCCCGGGGGGGTACACTGAAGCTTTCTTT; CDR3: CASSPGGYTEAFF
size: NA; V: TRBV27; D: NA; J: TRBJ1-2; DNA: TGTGCCAGCAGCTCAATAAATAGAACTAACTATGGCTACACCTTC; CDR3: CASSSINRTNYGYTF
size: NA; V: TRBV4-2; D: NA; J: TRBJ2-1; DNA: TGTGCCAGCAGCCAAGGCGGTAGCGGAGCCTACAATGAGCAGTTCTTC; CDR3: CASSQGGSGAYNEQFF
size: NA; V: TRBV2; D: NA; J: TRBJ1-5; DNA: TGTGCCAGCAGTGATGTCAGTTTACAGCCCCAGCATTTT; CDR3: CASSDVSLQPQHF
size: NA; V: TRBV5-5; D: TRBD2; J: TRBJ2-2; DNA: TGTGCCAGCAGCTCGGGGGGGCAAACCGGGGAGCTGTTTTTT; CDR3: CASSSGGQTGELFF
size: NA; V: TRBV7-3; D: NA; J: TRBJ1-2; DNA: TGTGCCAGCAGCTTAAGCCCAAGGGACACGGCCTATGGCTACACCTTC; CDR3: CASSLSPRDTAYGYTF
size: NA; V: TRBV28; D: NA; J: TRBJ1-6; DNA: TGTGCCAGCAGTTTCCCCGCGGGCAGGCCGACCTATAATTCACCCCTCCACTTT; CDR3: CASSFPAGRPTYNSPLHF
size: NA; V: TRBV7-8; D: TRBD2; J: TRBJ2-7; DNA: TGTGCCGGCAGCCCCCGACTAGCGGGAGACTACGAGCAGTACTTC; CDR3: CAGSPRLAGDYEQYF
size: NA; V: TRBV2; D: NA; J: TRBJ2-5; DNA: TGTGCCAGCAGGCGGGGCCTCTCGACGGGAGAGACCCAGTACTTC; CDR3: CASRRGLSTGETQYF
size: NA; V: TRBV18; D: TRBD2; J: TRBJ2-4; DNA: TGTGCCAGCTCACCGGTACTAGCGGGAGCCAAAAACATTCAGTACTTC; CDR3: CASSPVLAGAKNIQYF
size: NA; V: TRBV7-3; D: NA; J: TRBJ2-7; DNA: TGTGCCAGCAGCCCCGGCCGGGGCTACGAGCAGTACTTC; CDR3: CASSPGRGYEQYF
size: NA; V: TRBV6-6; D: TRBD1; J: TRBJ2-5; DNA: TGTGCCAGCAGTCCGTGGACAGGGGTGGGAGAGACCCAGTACTTC; CDR3: CASSPWTGVGETQYF
size: NA; V: TRBV5-4; D: TRBD1; J: TRBJ2-7; DNA: TGTGCCAGCAGCTTACAGGGGGCCTCCTACGAGCAGTACTTC; CDR3: CASSLQGASYEQYF
size: NA; V: TRBV18; D: TRBD1; J: TRBJ2-3; DNA: TGTGCCAGCTCGCCTGGGACAGGCCAAGGAGATACGCAGTATTTT; CDR3: CASSPGTGQGDTQYF
size: NA; V: TRBV15; D: NA; J: TRBJ1-5; DNA: TGTGCCACCAGCAGAGATTTGAACAGAAATCAGCCCCAGCATTTT; CDR3: CATSRDLNRNQPQHF
size: NA; V: TRBV6-1; D: NA; J: TRBJ1-5; DNA: TGTGCCAGCAGTGAAGGGGCAGGGAATCAGCCCCAGCATTTT; CDR3: CASSEGAGNQPQHF
size: once; V: TRBV4-1; D: TRBD1; J: TRBJ1-5; DNA: TGCGCCAGCAGCCAGGGGACAGGGAATCAGCCCCAGCATTTT; CDR3: CASSQGTGNQPQHF
size: NA; V: TRBV19; D: NA; J: TRBJ1-1; DNA: TGTGCCAGTAGTATAAGCGGTTATAACACTGAAGCTTTCTTT; CDR3: CASSISGYNTEAFF
size: NA; V: TRBV5-1; D: TRBD1; J: TRBJ2-6; DNA: TGCGCCAGCAGCCCGCGACAGGGATATACCTCTGGGGCCAACGTCCTGACTTTC; CDR3: CASSPRQGYTSGANVLTF
size: NA; V: TRBV9; D: TRBD2; J: TRBJ2-1; DNA: TGTGCCAGCAGCGCCCTTCCGGGACTAGCGGGGGGTGACAATGAGCAGTTCTTC; CDR3: CASSALPGLAGGDNEQFF
size: NA; V: TRBV5-1; D: TRBD2; J: TRBJ2-1; DNA: TGCGCCAGCAGCCCTAGGGCGGGGGGATACAATGAGCAGTTCTTC; CDR3: CASSPRAGGYNEQFF
size: NA; V: TRBV6-5; D: TRBD1; J: TRBJ1-5; DNA: TGTGCCAGCAGTTACTCGGACAGGGGCAATCAGCCCCAGCATTTT; CDR3: CASSYSDRGNQPQHF
size: NA; V: TRBV6-5; D: NA; J: TRBJ2-7; DNA: TGTGCCAGCAGGCCCACAGGGTCTGGCGAGCAGTACTTC; CDR3: CASRPTGSGEQYF
size: few; V: TRBV10-1; D: NA; J: TRBJ1-6; DNA: TGCGCCAGCAGTGTTGGGGGCGATTCACCCCTCCACTTT; CDR3: CASSVGGDSPLHF
size: NA; V: TRBV30; D: TRBD1; J: TRBJ1-2; DNA: TGTGCCTGGAGTGTATGGGACAGGGGTTTCGATGGCTACACCTTC; CDR3: CAWSVWDRGFDGYTF
size: NA; V: TRBV10-1; D: NA; J: TRBJ2-7; DNA: TGCGCCCTGACAAATTACTCCTACGAGCAGTACTTC; CDR3: CALTNYSYEQYF
size: NA; V: TRBV19; D: TRBD2; J: TRBJ2-7; DNA: TGTGCCAGTAGTATAGATCTAGCGGGGGCCTACGAGCAGTACTTC; CDR3: CASSIDLAGAYEQYF
size: NA; V: TRBV7-9; D: TRBD2; J: TRBJ2-7; DNA: TGTGCCAGCAGTTTTTTCAGCGGGAGCCACTCCTACGAGCAGTACTTC; CDR3: CASSFFSGSHSYEQYF
size: NA; V: TRBV15; D: NA; J: TRBJ2-7; DNA: TGTGCCACCAGCAGATCCGGCTACGAGCAGTACTTC; CDR3: CATSRSGYEQYF
size: NA; V: TRBV9; D: TRBD1; J: TRBJ2-3; DNA: TGTGCCAGCAGCGAGAAGACAGGGCTTGCAGATACGCAGTATTTT; CDR3: CASSEKTGLADTQYF
size: NA; V: TRBV5-1; D: NA; J: TRBJ1-1; DNA: TGCGCCAGCAGCTTTTCACAGGTAACTGAAGCTTTCTTT; CDR3: CASSFSQVTEAFF
size: NA; V: TRBV9; D: TRBD1; J: TRBJ2-5; DNA: TGTGCCAGCAGCGTCACCGGGACAGGGGGCTCCTACCAAGAGACCCAGTACTTC; CDR3: CASSVTGTGGSYQETQYF
size: NA; V: TRBV5-6; D: TRBD2; J: TRBJ2-1; DNA: TGTGCCAGCAGCTCCGCCGGGACTAGCGGGCTCTACAATGAGCAGTTCTTC; CDR3: CASSSAGTSGLYNEQFF
size: NA; V: TRBV18; D: NA; J: TRBJ1-5; DNA: TGTGCCAGCTCACCAGCGGAAAATCAGCCCCAGCATTTT; CDR3: CASSPAENQPQHF
size: once; V: TRBV2; D: NA; J: TRBJ1-5; DNA: TGTGCCAGCAGTGAAGCGTTAGGGGTTTTGAGCAATCAGCCCCAGCATTTT; CDR3: CASSEALGVLSNQPQHF
size: NA; V: TRBV29-1; D: TRBD1; J: TRBJ2-1; DNA: TGCAGCGTTGAGGGACAGGGGGAGGAATATGAGCAGTTCTTC; CDR3: CSVEGQGEEYEQFF
size: once; V: TRBV5-1; D: TRBD2; J: TRBJ2-2; DNA: TGCGCCAGCAGCGACCTAGCGGGAGGGATCGGGGAGCTGTTTTTT; CDR3: CASSDLAGGIGELFF
size: NA; V: TRBV5-4; D: TRBD2; J: TRBJ2-7; DNA: TGTGCCAGCAGCCCCCGGGGGGCGGGGGGGGGCTACGAGCAGTACTTC; CDR3: CASSPRGAGGGYEQYF
size: once; V: TRBV6-5; D: TRBD1; J: TRBJ1-2; DNA: TGTGCCAGCACCGGGACAGTTTATGGCTACACCTTC; CDR3: CASTGTVYGYTF
size: NA; V: TRBV28; D: NA; J: TRBJ2-7; DNA: TGTGCCAGCAGTTTAAGCGGTTACGAGCAGTACTTC; CDR3: CASSLSGYEQYF
size: NA; V: TRBV27; D: NA; J: TRBJ1-2; DNA: TGTGCCAGCAGTTTACAGGGTTATGGCTACACCTTC; CDR3: CASSLQGYGYTF
size: NA; V: TRBV28; D: NA; J: TRBJ1-2; DNA: TGTGCCAGCAACATCGACTGGAGCTATGGCTACACCTTC; CDR3: CASNIDWSYGYTF
size: NA; V: TRBV5-1; D: TRBD1; J: TRBJ2-6; DNA: TGCGCCAGCAGCTGGGACAGGAGCTCTGGGGCCAACGGCCTGACTTTC; CDR3: CASSWDRSSGANGLTF
size: NA; V: TRBV5-1; D: TRBD1; J: TRBJ2-5; DNA: TGCGCCAGCAGCTGGGACAGCACACAAGAGACCCAGTACTTC; CDR3: CASSWDSTQETQYF
size: few; V: TRBV18; D: TRBD1; J: TRBJ2-7; DNA: TGTGCCAGCTCACTCACCGGGACAGGGGGGGTCCACGAGCAGTACTTC; CDR3: CASSLTGTGGVHEQYF
size: NA; V: TRBV9; D: NA; J: TRBJ2-7; DNA: TGTGCCAGCAGCCCCCGGACAGAGAGTATTAGCGAGCAGTACTTC; CDR3: CASSPRTESISEQYF
size: NA; V: TRBV6-1; D: NA; J: TRBJ2-7; DNA: TGTGCCAGCAGTGAATCAGGGAACGAGCAGTACTTC; CDR3: CASSESGNEQYF
size: few; V: TRBV28; D: TRBD2; J: TRBJ2-5; DNA: TGTGCCAGCAGTTCCCTACTAGCGGGAGCAGAGACCCAGTACTTC; CDR3: CASSSLLAGAETQYF
size: NA; V: TRBV18; D: TRBD2; J: TRBJ2-7; DNA: TGTGCCAGCTCACCAACTAGCGGGAGTTACGAGCAGTACTTC; CDR3: CASSPTSGSYEQYF
size: NA; V: TRBV11-2; D: TRBD2; J: TRBJ2-7; DNA: TGTGCCAGCAGCTTAGTCGGACTAGGGTACGAGCAGTACTTC; CDR3: CASSLVGLGYEQYF
size: NA; V: TRBV29-1; D: NA; J: TRBJ2-1; DNA: TGCAGCGCCGAGAGTCTGTTCAATGAGCAGTTCTTC; CDR3: CSAESLFNEQFF
size: NA; V: TRBV14; D: NA; J: TRBJ2-1; DNA: TGTGCCAGCAGCCGCGGGGGCCCGGGGAATGAGCAGTTCTTC; CDR3: CASSRGGPGNEQFF
size: NA; V: TRBV28; D: NA; J: TRBJ1-3; DNA: TGTGCCAGCAGTACCGGGGGAGCTATTGGAAACACCATATATTTT; CDR3: CASSTGGAIGNTIYF
size: NA; V: TRBV29-1; D: TRBD2; J: TRBJ2-1; DNA: TGCAGCGTTGCCCGGGGAGCGGGGGGGTATGAGCAGTTCTTC; CDR3: CSVARGAGGYEQFF
size: NA; V: TRBV19; D: NA; J: TRBJ2-7; DNA: TGTGCCAGTAGTATAGGTAACAGCTACGAGCAGTACTTC; CDR3: CASSIGNSYEQYF
size: NA; V: TRBV6-6; D: TRBD1; J: TRBJ2-7; DNA: TGTGCCAGCAGCCTCGGGGGACAGGGCTCCTACGAGCAGTACTTC; CDR3: CASSLGGQGSYEQYF
size: NA; V: TRBV5-1; D: NA; J: TRBJ1-5; DNA: TGCGCCAGCAGCTTGGATCGGGGGGCTGGTCAGCCCCAGCATTTT; CDR3: CASSLDRGAGQPQHF